This TCR beta chain was found in a study of tumor-infiltrating lymphocytes in primary liver carcinoma. The overall study: The study included patients who were men and women aged 30 to 69 years.

Germline trimming cut 6 bases from V and 7 bases from J; bases unmatched to any gene: 10. This CDR3 spans 15 amino acids. Notes on this clonotype: Its antigen is undetermined.

Starting material of 500 ng total RNA yielded TCR beta cDNA via a constant-region primer. A slightly modified ARM-PCR protocol with three nested multiplex PCR rounds produced these TCR beta libraries. A C-beta reverse primer was combined with TRBV1-TRBV30 forward primers in the first two PCR rounds, and each round had approximately 10 cycles. Each CDR3 protein is one row after TCRdb ran MiXCR on the multiplex PCR reads. The table lists approximately 190,000 distinct CDR3 sequences, 85% of them singletons, with 15% to 20% in the top ten. Findings of the study overall: Tumor samples exhibited a significantly greater top-250-clone fraction than blood samples (p = 0.039).

Between roughly 17 and 31 mg of unsorted bulk tissue served as the source from which RNA and DNA were co-extracted. Surgical resection was used to treat these primary liver carcinoma patients. The receptor was derived from a man aged 40-49 years with primary liver carcinoma and hepatitis B virus infection. V gene TRBV12-3 or TRBV12-4 combines with J gene TRBJ2-2, with 8 bases fitting TRBD2. Sequencing was done on a sample of tumor tissue from primary liver carcinoma. The CDR3, as DNA: TGTGCCAGCAGAGACGGGACTAGTCAAATCGGGGAGCTGTTTTTT. Its translation is CASRDGTSQIGELFF.